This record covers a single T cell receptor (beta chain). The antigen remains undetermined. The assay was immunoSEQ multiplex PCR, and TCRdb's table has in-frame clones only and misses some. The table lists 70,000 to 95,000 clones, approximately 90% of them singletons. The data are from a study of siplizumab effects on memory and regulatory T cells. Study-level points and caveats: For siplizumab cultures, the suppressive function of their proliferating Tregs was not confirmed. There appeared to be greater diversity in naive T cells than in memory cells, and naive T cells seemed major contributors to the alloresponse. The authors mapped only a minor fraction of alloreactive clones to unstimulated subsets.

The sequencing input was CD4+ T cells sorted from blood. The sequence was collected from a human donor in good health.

The CDR3 loop reads CASSQSLLDRDTVSYEQYF. The CDR3 coding sequence is TGCGCCAGCAGTCAATCGTTACTGGACAGGGATACGGTTTCCTACGAGCAGTACTTC. The chain has TRBV23-1 and TRBJ2-7; 8 nucleotides line up with TRBD1. TRBV23-1 has ORF status, its function being uncertain. Trimming removed 0 bases from V and 1 base from J; junction bases left unmatched: 14. The CDR3 covers 19 residues.